The 5 T cell receptor beta chains reported below all come from one sample, sequenced in a study of T cell changes during pregnancy in multiple sclerosis (dated by TCRdb to between 2018 and 2021). Receptor libraries were prepared by the immunoSEQ multiplex PCR assay. TCRdb carries this immuneACCESS record with in-frame sequences only. Its versions omit some clonotypes, under half of them owing to an unresolved V gene in the studies checked, with the rest unexplained. Counted in this sample were tens of thousands of clones; 85% to 95% of them appeared once. The ten biggest clones cover less than 2% of the sample. This sample comprised peripheral blood, obtained after pregnancy. These receptors were taken from a female donor with multiple sclerosis, enrolled in a pregnancy study.

The rearrangement uses TRBV7-2 and TRBJ2-7; 14 bases match TRBD2. Per germline, CDR1 SGHTA and CDR2 FQGNSA. V lost 5 bases to trimming and J lost 7 bases; unmatched junction nucleotides: 7. This CDR3 region has 15 residues. CDR3 in DNA: TGTGCCAGCAGCCCGACTAGCGGGAGGGTAGGAGAGCAGTACTTC. Translation: CASSPTSGRVGEQYF.

The V and J genes are TRBV7-9 and TRBJ1-3; possible D gene TRBD1, 6 bases. This CDR3 has 16 amino acids. CDR1 SEHNR and CDR2 FQNEAQ come from the germline V gene (reference sequence). V was pared by 1 base and J by 4 bases, with 14 bases between. The CDR3 reads CASSLGLSGAGNTIYF. CDR3 nucleotide sequence: TGTGCCAGCAGCTTAGGGTTGTCAGGGGCAGGAAACACCATATATTTT.

The chain links TRBV28 to TRBJ2-3, with 8 bases matching TRBD1. The CDR3 extends over 16 amino acids. V dropped 5 bases and J dropped 9; count of bases not matched to a gene: 16. CDR1 is MDHEN and CDR2 is SYDVKM in the germline V gene. This chain's CDR3 is CASSNIGQGLHGTQYF. The DNA of the CDR3 is TGTGCCAGCAGTAATATAGGACAGGGACTCCATGGGACGCAGTATTTT.

This clone appeared a single time. The chain uses TRBV7-9 and TRBJ2-7; 10 nucleotides match TRBD1. Germline CDR1 and CDR2: SEHNR and FQNEAQ (reference sequence). The trim removed 6 bases at V and 1 base at J, leaving 0 bases unmatched. The CDR3 has 13 residues. The CDR3 DNA reads TGTGCCAGCAGGGGACAGGGGTCCTACGAGCAGTACTTC. It translates to CASRGQGSYEQYF.

The genes are TRBV19 and TRBJ1-4; TRBD1 matches 8 bases. CDR1 is LNHDA, CDR2 SQIVND, per germline (reference sequence). Trimming removed 5 bases from V and 3 bases from J; junction bases left unmatched: 5. CDR3 size: 15 residues. Here the CDR3 reads CASSFRQGPNEKLFF. DNA of the CDR3: TGTGCCAGTAGTTTCCGACAGGGGCCTAATGAAAAACTGTTTTTT.